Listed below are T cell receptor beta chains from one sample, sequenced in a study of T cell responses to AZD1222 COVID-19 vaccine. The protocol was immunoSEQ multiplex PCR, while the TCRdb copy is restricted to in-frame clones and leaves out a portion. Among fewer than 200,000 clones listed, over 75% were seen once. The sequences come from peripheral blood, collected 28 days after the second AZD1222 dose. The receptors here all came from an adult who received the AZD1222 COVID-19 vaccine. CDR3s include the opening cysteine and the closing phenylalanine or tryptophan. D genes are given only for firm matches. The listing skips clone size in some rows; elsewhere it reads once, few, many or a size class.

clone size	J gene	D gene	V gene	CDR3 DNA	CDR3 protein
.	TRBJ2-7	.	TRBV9	TGTGCCAGCAGCGTAGGTTCAGGGGACCACGAGCAGTACTTC	CASSVGSGDHEQYF
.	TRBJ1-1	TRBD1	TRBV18	TGTGCCAGCTCCCCCAGGGGACAGGAGGAAGCTTTCTTT	CASSPRGQEEAFF
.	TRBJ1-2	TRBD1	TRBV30	TGTGCCTGGACAGGGGGCCCCGATGGCTACACCTTC	CAWTGGPDGYTF
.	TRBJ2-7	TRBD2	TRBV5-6	TGTGCCAGCACCATGGGGGGGGACGAGCAGTACTTC	CASTMGGDEQYF
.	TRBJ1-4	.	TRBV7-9	TGTGCCAGCAGCTCTGGTGAAAAACTGTTTTTT	CASSSGEKLFF
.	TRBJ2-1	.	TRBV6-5	TGTGCCAGCAGTTCGGGATTTAGGCAGTTCTTC	CASSSGFRQFF
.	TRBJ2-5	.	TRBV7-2	TGTGCCAGCAGGTCTGGGGGGACCCAGTACTTC	CASRSGGTQYF
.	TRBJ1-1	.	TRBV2	TGTGCCAGCAGTGTTACGGCCTCAATGAACACTGAAGCTTTCTTT	CASSVTASMNTEAFF
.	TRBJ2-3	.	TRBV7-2	TGTGCCAGCAGCTTAGTGTTCCACCCCACAGATACGCAGTATTTT	CASSLVFHPTDTQYF
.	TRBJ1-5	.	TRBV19	TGTGCCAGTATGGGGGGCTTACAGGGTGGTAACCAGCCCCAGCATTTT	CASMGGLQGGNQPQHF
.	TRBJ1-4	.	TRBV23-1	TGCGCCAGCGCAGGGAAGAAGCGACCTAATGAAAAACTGTTTTTT	CASAGKKRPNEKLFF
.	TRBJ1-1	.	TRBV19	TGTGCCAGTAGTCCGCAACACCCGAACACTGAAGCTTTCTTT	CASSPQHPNTEAFF
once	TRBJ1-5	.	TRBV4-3	TGCGCCAGCAGCCAAGACCTATATAGCAATCAGCCCCAGCATTTT	CASSQDLYSNQPQHF
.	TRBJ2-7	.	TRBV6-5	TGTGCCAGCAGGGCGGGGCCTTACGAGCAGTACTTC	CASRAGPYEQYF
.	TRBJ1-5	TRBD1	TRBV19	TGTGCCAGTAGTATAGGGGGAGACAGGGGGCGTTGGAGCAATCAGCCCCAGCATTTT	CASSIGGDRGRWSNQPQHF
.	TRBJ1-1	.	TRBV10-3	TGTGCCATCAGTAGGGACATGAACACTGAAGCTTTCTTT	CAISRDMNTEAFF
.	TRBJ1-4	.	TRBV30	TGTGCCTGGAGTGCCCAAACGGCAAAGAATGAAAAACTGTTTTTT	CAWSAQTAKNEKLFF
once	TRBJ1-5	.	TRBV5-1	TGCGCCAGCAGCCCGGGCGCGGAAAATAATCAGCCCCAGCATTTT	CASSPGAENNQPQHF
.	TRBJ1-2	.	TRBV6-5	TGTGCCAGCAGTAGGGCAGGGGATTCCTTCTATGGCTACACCTTC	CASSRAGDSFYGYTF
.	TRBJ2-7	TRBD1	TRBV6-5	TGTGCCAGCAGGGGTACAGGGGGCGGACACGAGCAGTACTTC	CASRGTGGGHEQYF
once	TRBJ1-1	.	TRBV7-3	TGTGCCAGCAGCTTTGATGTGAACACTGAAGCTTTCTTT	CASSFDVNTEAFF
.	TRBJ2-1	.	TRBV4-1	TGCGCCAGCAGCCAAGATCCCTCCGGGACTGGGGGGAATGAGCAGTTCTTC	CASSQDPSGTGGNEQFF
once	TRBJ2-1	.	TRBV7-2	TGTGCCAGCAGCTTAAATTTAGGTGAGCAGTTCTTC	CASSLNLGEQFF
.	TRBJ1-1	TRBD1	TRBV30	TGTGCCTGGAGTACCGGACAGGGGGTCATGAACACTGAAGCTTTCTTT	CAWSTGQGVMNTEAFF
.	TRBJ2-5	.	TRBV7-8	TGTGCCAGCAGCTCGCAGTTCCAAGAGACCCAGTACTTC	CASSSQFQETQYF
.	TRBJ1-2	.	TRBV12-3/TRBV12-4	TGTGCCAGCGGTCCGTCCACTGGCCACACCTTC	CASGPSTGHTF
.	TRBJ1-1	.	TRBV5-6	TGTGCCAGCAGCTTTTATAAGGATACCACTGAAGCTTTCTTT	CASSFYKDTTEAFF
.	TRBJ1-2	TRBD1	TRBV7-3	TGTGCCAGCAGCTTCCAACAGGGGGCAGGTGGCTACACCTTC	CASSFQQGAGGYTF
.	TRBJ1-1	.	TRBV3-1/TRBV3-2	TGTGCCAGCAGCCGGACACGGATGAACACTGAAGCTTTCTTT	CASSRTRMNTEAFF
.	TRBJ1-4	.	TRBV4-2	TGTGCCAGCAGCCAAGATCCCAGGACGGGAAAGGAAAAACTGTTTTTT	CASSQDPRTGKEKLFF
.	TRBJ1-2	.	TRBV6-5	TGTGCCAGCACACTTACAGGGAGCCTTGGTGGCTACACCTTC	CASTLTGSLGGYTF
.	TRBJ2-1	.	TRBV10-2	TGCGCCAGCCTGCTTACAGGATACAATGAGCAGTTCTTC	CASLLTGYNEQFF
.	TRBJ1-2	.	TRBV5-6	TGTGCCAGCTTTGGTTGGGCTAACTATGGCTACACCTTC	CASFGWANYGYTF
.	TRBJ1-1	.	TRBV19	TGTGCCAGTAGTATAAGGGAAAACACTGAAGCTTTCTTT	CASSIRENTEAFF
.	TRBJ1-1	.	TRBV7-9	TGTGCCAGCAGCTTTGACGGGAACACTGAAGCTTTCTTT	CASSFDGNTEAFF
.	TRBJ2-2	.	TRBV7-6	TGTGCCAGCAGCTTAGGGTCGGGGGCCAACACCGGGGAGCTGTTTTTT	CASSLGSGANTGELFF
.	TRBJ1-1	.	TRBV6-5	TGTGCCAGCACCCCCGCCATTACTGAAGCTTTCTTT	CASTPAITEAFF
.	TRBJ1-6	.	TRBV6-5	TGTGCCAGCAAGAGGACAGCCGTTTCACCCCTCCACTTT	CASKRTAVSPLHF
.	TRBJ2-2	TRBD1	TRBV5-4	TGTGCCAGCAGCCCTTGGACAGGGGAGGGGTTCGGGGAGCTGTTTTTT	CASSPWTGEGFGELFF
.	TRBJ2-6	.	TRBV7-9	TGTGCCAGCAGCTTAAGGTCCACGCTCGTATCTGGGGCCAACGTCCTGACTTTC	CASSLRSTLVSGANVLTF
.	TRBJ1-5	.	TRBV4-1	TGCGCCAGCAGCCAAGAGGGCAGATCCAATCAGCCCCAGCATTTT	CASSQEGRSNQPQHF
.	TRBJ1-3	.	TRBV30	TGTGCCTGGAGTGTGGGAAGCTCTGGAAACACCATATATTTT	CAWSVGSSGNTIYF
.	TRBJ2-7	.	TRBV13	TGTGCCAGCACACGACGGGGGCCACCCTACGAGCAGTACTTC	CASTRRGPPYEQYF
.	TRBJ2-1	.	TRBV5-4	TGTGCCAGCAGCTTGGCCTGGCAACAGGACAATGAGCAGTTCTTC	CASSLAWQQDNEQFF
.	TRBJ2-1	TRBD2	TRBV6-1	TGTGCCAGCAGTGAAACTAGCGGGGGGGCGGGTGAGCAGTTCTTC	CASSETSGGAGEQFF
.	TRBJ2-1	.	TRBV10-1	TGCGCCAGCAGTGAGTCTGGACACCCGAAAGGTGAGCAGTTCTTC	CASSESGHPKGEQFF
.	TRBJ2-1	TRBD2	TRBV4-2	TGTGCCAGCAGCCAAGATTACACTAGCGGGGTCGATGAGCAGTTCTTC	CASSQDYTSGVDEQFF
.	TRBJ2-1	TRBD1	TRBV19	TGTGCCAGTAACCCGGGACAGCCTAACAATGAGCAGTTCTTC	CASNPGQPNNEQFF
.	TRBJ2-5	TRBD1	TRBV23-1	TGCGCCAGACACCTTAAGGGGGACAGGAGAGAGACCCAGTACTTC	CARHLKGDRRETQYF
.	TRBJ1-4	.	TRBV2	TGTGCCAGCAGGCCTGGGACTTATAATGAAAAACTGTTTTTT	CASRPGTYNEKLFF
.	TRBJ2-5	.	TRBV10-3	TGTGCCATCGGAATTCGGTCAGCAGGGGAAGTGGGGACCCAGTACTTC	CAIGIRSAGEVGTQYF
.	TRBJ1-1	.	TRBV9	TGTGCCAGCAGCTCCCTCTCCCGATACACTGAAGCTTTCTTT	CASSSLSRYTEAFF
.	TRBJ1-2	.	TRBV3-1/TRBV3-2	TGTGCCAGCAGCCAAGATCCCACCGGTGGCTACACCTTC	CASSQDPTGGYTF